The 28 T cell receptor beta chains below were found in one sample sequenced in a study of tumor-infiltrating lymphocytes in localized non-small cell lung cancer. Using immunoSEQ multiplex PCR, the repertoire was profiled, and TCRdb retains in-frame clones only, with some absent. The sample carries 21,000 or so clones, 73% recorded once. The sequenced sample consisted of lung tumor tissue. Receptor source: a human donor with non-small cell lung cancer.

V usage is TRBV7-8 and J usage is TRBJ2-1; D is unresolved. Germline CDR1 reads SGHVS; CDR2 reads FQNEAQ. This CDR3 comprises 15 residues. V was shortened by 7 bases and J by 0 bases, with 13 bases between the two germline ends. The CDR3 protein is CASKRDESSYNEQFF. In nucleotides, the CDR3 is TGTGCCAGCAAAAGGGATGAGAGCTCCTACAATGAGCAGTTCTTC.

J is TRBJ1-4 and V is TRBV2; D perhaps matches TRBD1 (6 bases). Germline V lookup: CDR1 SNHLY, CDR2 FYNNEI. V was cut by 6 bases and J by 1 base, with 9 bases left in between. The CDR3 has 14 residues. CDR3 coding DNA: TGTGCCAGCAGGGGGGCGGTAACTAATGAAAAACTGTTTTTT. Protein product: CASRGAVTNEKLFF. Looking up the rest from reference TRBV2 and TRBJ1-4 gives the full variable domain: EPEVTQTPSHQVTQMGQEVILRCVPISNHLYFYWYRQILGQKVEFLVSFYNNEISEKSEIFDDQFSVERPDGSNFTLKIRSTKLEDSAMYFCASRGAVTNEKLFFGSGTQLSVL.

This clone was seen only a few times. V gene TRBV5-4 combines with J gene TRBJ2-3; 8 bases map to TRBD1. The germline CDR1 and CDR2 sequences are SGHNT and YYREEE (reference sequence). Trimming took 5 bases from V and 3 from J; bases not matched to a gene: 11. The CDR3 loop spans 16 amino acids. This CDR3 is CASSSLGQGWTDTQYF. In DNA, the CDR3 is TGTGCCAGCAGTTCCCTTGGACAGGGCTGGACAGATACGCAGTATTTT.

This rearrangement joins TRBV18 to TRBJ1-1, with D uncertain. The CDR3 is 16 residues long. Trimming took off 5 bases at V and 0 bases at J, with 16 bases between the two ends. CDR1 is KGHSH, CDR2 LQKENI, per germline. CDR3 nucleotide sequence: TGTGCCAGCTCAGTCCTGACCGCCGAGGTGAACACTGAAGCTTTCTTT. Amino acid sequence: CASSVLTAEVNTEAFF.

J is TRBJ2-6 and V is TRBV11-2; 8 bases are a match to TRBD1. CDR1 is SGHAT and CDR2 is FQNNGV in the germline V gene. The CDR3 totals 18 residues. The J segment lost 0 bases and the V segment lost 2 bases, leaving 6 bases of the junction unmatched. The chain's CDR3 is CASSLQGALISGANVLTF. CDR3 in DNA: TGTGCCAGCAGCTTACAGGGGGCGCTTATCTCTGGGGCCAACGTCCTGACTTTC.

V is TRBV7-8 and J is TRBJ1-6; a weak D match, TRBD1 (5 bases). Trimming left V 2 bases short and J 10 bases short, with 12 bases between. This CDR3 has 14 amino acids. Germline V gene sequence: CDR1 SGHVS, CDR2 FQNEAQ. The CDR3 sequence: CASSLYGGGSPLHF. The CDR3 coding sequence is TGTGCCAGCAGCTTATATGGGGGAGGGTCACCCCTCCACTTT.

The CDR3 region has the DNA TGTGCCAGCAGCTTCGACACCTCCTACGAGCAGTACTTC. Its protein product is CASSFDTSYEQYF. V usage is TRBV7-8 and J usage is TRBJ2-7, with D unclear. Germline loops: CDR1 SGHVS, CDR2 FQNEAQ. Deletions cut 3 bases from V and 0 bases from J, with 6 bases between. The CDR3 covers 13 residues.

The chain uses TRBV14 and TRBJ2-7; TRBD2 is a possible D gene (6 bases). The V gene lost 7 bases and the J gene lost 0 bases, with 13 bases spanning the gap. CDR3 length: 14 amino acids. Germline values: CDR1 SGHDN, CDR2 FVKESK. As DNA, the CDR3 is TGTGCCAGCAAGAGGGACTCAAACTCCTACGAGCAGTACTTC. Amino acids: CASKRDSNSYEQYF.

V is TRBV6-6 and J is TRBJ1-3; TRBD1 matches at 10 bases. Germline V gene lookup returns CDR1 MNHNY and CDR2 SVGAGI (reference sequence). J gave up 4 bases and V 6 bases, and 9 bases lay outside the gene matches. The CDR3 runs to 16 residues. CDR3 bases: TGTGCCAGCAGGGAGACAGGGGGCCAACTGGGAAACACCATATATTTT. Its protein is CASRETGGQLGNTIYF.

The V and J genes are TRBV5-1 and TRBJ1-5, with D hard to call. The length of the CDR3 is 14 residues. Trimming stripped 1 base from V and 5 bases from J, with 10 bases between. The germline V gene encodes CDR1 SGHRS and CDR2 YFSETQ. CDR3 nucleotides: TGCGCCAGCAGCTTGTCTTATGGAGATCAGCCCCAGCATTTT. It encodes CASSLSYGDQPQHF.

This rearrangement joins TRBV5-4 to TRBJ2-6, with D perhaps matching TRBD1 or TRBD2 (7 bases each). The CDR3 loop spans 16 amino acids. Germline V gives CDR1 SGHNT, CDR2 YYREEE (reference sequence). The V end was cut by 3 bases, the J end by 2 bases, with 12 bases between. The CDR3 reads CASSWQGGTGANVLTF. Here the CDR3 DNA reads TGTGCCAGCAGCTGGCAGGGGGGGACTGGGGCCAACGTCCTGACTTTC.

The chain has TRBV7-8 and TRBJ1-5, with D hard to call. Germline V CDR1 and CDR2: SGHVS, FQNEAQ. The CDR3 has 13 amino acids. The V gene lost 5 bases and the J gene lost 9 bases, with 14 bases spanning the gap. CDR3 in amino acids: CASSPTSTGPQHF. The CDR3 nucleotides are TGTGCCAGCAGCCCGACGTCCACCGGGCCCCAGCATTTT.

The chain combines TRBV18 with TRBJ1-1; 8 bases fit TRBD1. With 4 bases clipped from V and 2 bases from J, the junction kept 9 bases outside the gene matches. The CDR3 extends over 16 amino acids. Looked up from germline, CDR1 is KGHSH and CDR2 is LQKENI. The CDR3 DNA reads as TGTGCCAGCTCACTAAGACAGGGGAGAGATAACACTGAAGCTTTCTTT. It encodes CASSLRQGRDNTEAFF.

The genes are TRBV10-1 and TRBJ2-7, with 8 bases that match TRBD1. Germline V lookup: CDR1 WNHNN, CDR2 SYGVQD (reference sequence). CDR3 size: 14 residues. With 0 bases clipped from V and 6 bases from J, the junction kept 4 bases outside the gene matches. As DNA, the CDR3 is TGCGCCAGCAGTGAGTCCCACACAGGGGGCGAGCAGTACTTC. Translation: CASSESHTGGEQYF.

The chain combines TRBV2 with TRBJ1-6; D unclear. The CDR3 has 14 residues. Germline V gene data show CDR1 as SNHLY and CDR2 as FYNNEI. V gave up 6 bases and J gave up 5 bases, with 11 bases separating them. CDR3 sequence reads: CASRKTRNNSPLHF. The CDR3, as DNA: TGTGCCAGCAGGAAGACACGAAATAATTCACCCCTCCACTTT.

The CDR3 nucleotides read TGTGCCACCAGCAGAGATGGGAGAGATCAGCCCCAGCATTTT. Encoded protein: CATSRDGRDQPQHF. The chain employs TRBV15 and TRBJ1-5; D unresolved. The CDR3 is 14 residues long. Germline CDR1 reads LNHNV; CDR2 reads YYDKDF (reference sequence). Trimming took off 0 bases at V and 5 bases at J, with 8 bases between the two ends.

The chain links TRBV2 to TRBJ2-2; the D gene could be TRBD1 or TRBD2 (5 bases each). V was pared by 2 bases and J by 4 bases, with 11 bases between. There are 15 residues in the CDR3. Germline CDR1 is SNHLY and CDR2 is FYNNEI. The DNA of the CDR3 is TGTGCCAGCAGTGAATGGGGGTCCGGCACCGGGGAGCTGTTTTTT. The encoded protein is CASSEWGSGTGELFF.

The chain couples TRBV5-8 to TRBJ2-3; the match to TRBD1 covers 9 bases. Losses at the gene ends were 3 bases for V and 0 bases for J; bases not matched to a gene: 11. CDR3 length: 18 residues. Germline CDR1 and CDR2: SGHTS and YDEGEE. CDR3: CASSSLDRGAPSTDTQYF. The CDR3 DNA reads TGTGCCAGCAGCTCCCTAGACAGGGGGGCGCCGAGCACAGATACGCAGTATTTT.

V usage is TRBV10-2 and J usage is TRBJ1-5, with TRBD1 matching over 8 bases. J was trimmed by 1 base and V by 7 bases; bases with no gene match: 6. CDR1 is WSHSY, CDR2 SAAADI, per germline. The CDR3 has 15 residues. In DNA form, the CDR3 reads TGCGCCAGCATGGACAGGGCAGGCAGCAATCAGCCCCAGCATTTT. Amino acid sequence: CASMDRAGSNQPQHF.

The V gene is TRBV25-1, the J gene TRBJ2-7; D perhaps matches TRBD1 (6 bases). Germline V gives CDR1 MGHDK, CDR2 SYGVNS. Trimming removed 5 bases from V and 3 bases from J, with 23 bases in between. The CDR3 runs to 17 residues. DNA for the CDR3: TGTGCCAGCAGTCAGGCAGGAGCCGGACAGCCCTTCTACGAGCAGTACTTC. Translation gives CASSQAGAGQPFYEQYF.

V is TRBV4-1 and J is TRBJ2-5, with TRBD1 matching 7 bases. CDR3 size: 16 residues. After removal of 1 base from V and 5 bases from J, the junction contained 10 bases not matched to a gene. Per the germline V gene, CDR1 is MGHRA and CDR2 is YSYEKL. CDR3 amino acids: CASSQAGTVTMETQYF. In DNA form, the CDR3 reads TGCGCCAGCAGCCAAGCCGGGACAGTAACTATGGAGACCCAGTACTTC.

The chain links TRBV5-1 to TRBJ2-1, with 8 bases matching TRBD1. J gave up 0 bases and V 5 bases, and 4 bases lay outside the gene matches. Per germline, CDR1 SGHRS and CDR2 YFSETQ. There are 15 residues in the CDR3. The CDR3 reads CASSQGAASYNEQFF. The CDR3 coding sequence is TGCGCCAGCAGTCAGGGGGCGGCCTCCTACAATGAGCAGTTCTTC.

V is TRBV5-4 and J is TRBJ1-2; D uncertain. Germline loops: CDR1 SGHNT, CDR2 YYREEE (reference sequence). The CDR3 sequence is 13 residues long. V dropped 1 base and J dropped 3 bases, with 7 bases sitting between them. CDR3 protein: CASSLMDYYGYTF. The CDR3 DNA is TGTGCCAGCAGCTTGATGGACTACTATGGCTACACCTTC.

J is TRBJ2-7 and V is TRBV29-1; D gene unclear. The germline V and J ends were trimmed by 5 bases and 3 bases, with 11 bases remaining between them. CDR1 and CDR2 from the germline V gene are SQVTM and ANQGSEA. This CDR3 comprises 12 residues. CDR3 sequence (DNA): TGCAGCGTTCTCCGCACTTTCTACGAGCAGTACTTC. Translation: CSVLRTFYEQYF.

V and J are TRBV7-8 and TRBJ2-1; 8 nucleotides match TRBD2. There are 14 residues in the CDR3. CDR1 and CDR2 (germline): SGHVS, FQNEAQ. V was clipped by 5 bases and J by 4 bases; unmatched bases: 4. The CDR3 DNA reads TGTGCCAGCAGCCCCGGGACTAGATACAATGAGCAGTTCTTC. This sequence encodes CASSPGTRYNEQFF.

V gene TRBV30 combines with J gene TRBJ1-2, with D possibly being TRBD1 (6 bases). Germline loops: CDR1 GTSNPN, CDR2 SVGIG (reference sequence). This CDR3 spans 13 amino acids. V shed 3 bases and J shed 12 bases, with 20 bases lying between them. The CDR3 bases are TGTGCCTGGAGATGGAATTTGGCAGGGGCGAACACCTTC. This sequence encodes CAWRWNLAGANTF.

Written as DNA, the CDR3 is TGCAGCGTTAGCACCTCCGGGACAGGGAGATCTGGCTACACCTTC. Translating it yields CSVSTSGTGRSGYTF. The chain uses TRBV29-1 and TRBJ1-2; 9 bases match TRBD1. Germline assignment: CDR1 SQVTM and CDR2 ANQGSEA. The CDR3 runs to 15 residues. Trimming took 5 bases from V and 7 from J; bases not matched to a gene: 14.

The J gene is TRBJ1-2, the V gene TRBV6-5; no reliable D call. Per germline, CDR1 MNHEY and CDR2 SVGAGI. Trimming left V 7 bases short and J 2 bases short, with 14 bases between. The CDR3 has 14 amino acids. CDR3 coding DNA: TGTGCCAGCACCCCTGGAGCAGAAAACTATGGCTACACCTTC. Residues: CASTPGAENYGYTF.